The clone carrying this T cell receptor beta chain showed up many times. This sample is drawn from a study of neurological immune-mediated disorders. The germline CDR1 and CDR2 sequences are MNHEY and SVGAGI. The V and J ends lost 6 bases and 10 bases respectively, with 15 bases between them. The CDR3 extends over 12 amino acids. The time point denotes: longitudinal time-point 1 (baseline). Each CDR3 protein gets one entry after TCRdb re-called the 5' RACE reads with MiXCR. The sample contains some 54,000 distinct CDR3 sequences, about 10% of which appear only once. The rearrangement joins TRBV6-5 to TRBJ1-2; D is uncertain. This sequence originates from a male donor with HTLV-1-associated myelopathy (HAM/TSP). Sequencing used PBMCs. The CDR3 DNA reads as TGTGCCAGCAGCAGTTCGGGTGAGGACTACACCTTC. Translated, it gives CASSSSGEDYTF.